The present T cell receptor beta chain was sequenced within a study of neurological immune-mediated disorders. Study-wide results and limits: Patients with HTLV-1-associated myelopathy had the highest level of TCR clonal expansion, whereas patients with multiple sclerosis had the lowest level, falling beneath the level found in healthy controls.

Time point: longitudinal time-point 2. 5'RACE generated cDNA with 10-nucleotide random UMIs. Sequencing of 15-18 subjects in each run yielded over 190 million TCR-beta sequences. TCRdb processed the 5' RACE reads anew with MiXCR; each CDR3 protein has one entry. The sample lists around 50,000 distinct CDR3 sequences, less than 15% occurring once. This clonotype has a count of ten or more. The antigen is not known. The clonotype comes from a male donor with HTLV-1-associated myelopathy (HAM/TSP). What was sequenced was PBMCs.

CDR3 sequence reads: CASSFGIQGAPRNEKLFF. CDR3 DNA: TGTGCCAGCAGTTTTGGGATCCAGGGGGCGCCGCGTAATGAAAAACTGTTTTTT. V and J are TRBV27 and TRBJ1-4; 8 bases are shared with TRBD1. The CDR3 totals 18 residues. Per the germline V gene, CDR1 is MNHEY and CDR2 is SMNVEV (reference sequence). The V gene end was trimmed by 3 bases and the J gene end by 4 bases; junction bases not matched to a gene: 13. The entire variable domain, with the rest obtained from reference TRBV27 and TRBJ1-4, is as follows: EAQVTQNPRYLITVTGKKLTVTCSQNMNHEYMSWYRQDPGLGLRQIYYSMNVEVTDKGDVPEGYKVSRKEKRNFPLILESPSPNQTSLYFCASSFGIQGAPRNEKLFFGSGTQLSVL.